One sample yielded the 24 T cell receptor beta chains listed below, sequenced in a study of cytomegalovirus exposure and HLA in healthy donors. 60 Vbeta and 13 Jbeta primers were used in PCR. Sequenced by immunoSEQ multiplex PCR; TCRdb stores in-frame clones only, minus some. The sample yields approximately 160,000 clones, roughly 80% seen once. Sequencing was performed on PBMCs. These receptors were taken from a woman younger than 35 in good health and CMV-seronegative.

This rearrangement joins TRBV11-3 to TRBJ1-2; the D is unclear. V was clipped by 4 bases and J by 5 bases, with 14 bases between them. This CDR3 is built from 14 residues. CDR1 is SGHNT and CDR2 is YENEEA in the germline V gene. CDR3 sequence reads: CASSSLSGEYGYTF. CDR3 sequence (DNA): TGTGCCAGCAGCTCGTTGAGTGGGGAGTATGGCTACACCTTC.

This clone was seen a handful of times. This chain links TRBV6-1 with TRBJ2-1, with a weak D call TRBD2 (6 bases). In germline, CDR1 is MNHNS, CDR2 SASEGT. CDR3 length equals 14 residues. V was clipped by 0 bases and J by 8 bases, with 11 bases between them. The CDR3 spells CASSEAGEVDEQFF. The CDR3 DNA sequence: TGTGCCAGCAGTGAAGCGGGGGAGGTGGATGAGCAGTTCTTC.

A few counts support this clone. This chain uses TRBV7-6 with TRBJ1-4, with TRBD1 identical over 7 bases. The trim removed 4 bases at V and 7 bases at J, leaving 6 bases unmatched. In germline, CDR1 is SGHVS, CDR2 FNYEAQ. The CDR3 extends over 14 amino acids. The CDR3 reads CASSSDRAGEKLFF. The DNA of the CDR3 is TGTGCCAGCAGCTCCGACAGGGCGGGTGAAAAACTGTTTTTT. Combining the CDR3 with reference TRBV7-6 and TRBJ1-4 gives the whole variable domain GAGVSQSPRYKVTKRGQDVALRCDPISGHVSLYWYRQALGQGPEFLTYFNYEAQQDKSGLPNDRFSAERPEGSISTLTIQRTEQRDSAMYRCASSSDRAGEKLFFGSGTQLSVL.

The V and J genes are TRBV11-3 and TRBJ2-3; TRBD1 matches 9 bases. The trim removed 5 bases at V and 0 bases at J, leaving 15 bases unmatched. CDR3 size: 19 residues. Germline CDR1 reads SGHNT; CDR2 reads YENEEA. CDR3 residues: CASSVYRDRAFSSTDTQYF. The CDR3 coding sequence is TGTGCCAGCAGCGTTTACCGGGACAGGGCTTTTTCTAGCACAGATACGCAGTATTTT.

The V call is TRBV6-5, the J call TRBJ2-2; D is uncertain. Germline CDR1 MNHEY, CDR2 SVGAGI. The CDR3 runs to 11 residues. Trimming removed 4 bases at V and 6 bases at J, with 3 bases between. The CDR3 loop reads CASSSSGELFF. CDR3 bases: TGTGCCAGCAGTTCTTCCGGGGAGCTGTTTTTT.

This chain links TRBV5-6 with TRBJ2-1; 13 bases fit TRBD2. The CDR3 totals 16 residues. The ends lost 4 bases at V and 7 bases at J; junction bases unmatched: 8. Per the germline V gene, CDR1 is SGHDT and CDR2 is YYEEEE. The DNA for the CDR3 is TGTGCCAGCAGCCCGTGGACTAGCGGGAGTTTAAATGAGCAGTTCTTC. This encodes CASSPWTSGSLNEQFF. Using reference TRBV5-6 and TRBJ2-1 for the parts outside the CDR3, the full variable domain is DAGVTQSPTHLIKTRGQQVTLRCSPKSGHDTVSWYQQALGQGPQFIFQYYEEEERQRGNFPDRFSGHQFPNYSSELNVNALLLGDSALYLCASSPWTSGSLNEQFFGPGTRLTVL.

The CDR3 DNA sequence: TGTGCCAGCAGTGCTTGGAGAGGGCCCTACAATGAGCAGTTCTTC. Residues: CASSAWRGPYNEQFF. V is TRBV2 and J is TRBJ2-1, with D tentatively TRBD2 (5 bases). Between the trimmed V and J ends, which lost 4 bases and 2 bases, there was a span of 12 bases. CDR3 size: 15 residues. Germline loops: CDR1 SNHLY, CDR2 FYNNEI.

J is TRBJ2-1 and V is TRBV15; 7 positions match TRBD1. J lost 7 bases, V lost 1 base, and 7 bases had no gene match. Per the germline V gene, CDR1 is LNHNV and CDR2 is YYDKDF (reference sequence). CDR3 length equals 15 residues. The CDR3 spells CATSRVGPRGNEQFF. The CDR3 DNA follows: TGTGCCACCAGCAGAGTTGGTCCCAGGGGGAATGAGCAGTTCTTC.

This rearrangement joins TRBV11-2 to TRBJ2-7; 10 bases align to TRBD1. Germline values: CDR1 SGHAT, CDR2 FQNNGV. The trim removed 4 bases at V and 6 bases at J, leaving 6 bases unmatched. This CDR3 region has 14 residues. The CDR3 nucleotides are TGTGCCAGCAGCTCAATCCGGGACAGGGGCGAGCAGTACTTC. Translated, it gives CASSSIRDRGEQYF.

This rearrangement joins TRBV25-1 to TRBJ2-7; D is uncertain. Per the germline V gene, CDR1 is MGHDK and CDR2 is SYGVNS. V lost 6 bases and J 3 bases, leaving 12 bases between the germline ends. The CDR3 consists of 13 residues. CDR3 sequence: CASRRPGSYEQYF. DNA of the CDR3: TGTGCCAGCAGGAGACCAGGTAGCTACGAGCAGTACTTC.

Comment on this clone: As the CDR3 is not closed by the conserved phenylalanine or tryptophan, this likely results from a read error. It is unclear where the CDR3 begins or ends on the DNA, so no DNA is shown, and the CDR3 is as TCRdb lists it. CDR3 in amino acids: CASSPGTVGLEVL. The chain employs TRBV23-1 and TRBJ1-4; the DNA was not compared with TRBD1, the D call given in the table. TRBV23-1 is an ORF, and what it does is uncertain. Both ends counted, the CDR3 spans 13 residues.

This sequence joins TRBV28 and TRBJ2-1; no reliable D call. Trimming cost V 6 bases and J 8 bases, with 23 bases left between them. CDR1 MDHEN and CDR2 SYDVKM come from the germline V gene. There are 16 residues in the CDR3. CDR3 DNA sequence: TGTGCCAGCAGCTCTCCCACTACCGGGTCTGGCGATGAGCAGTTCTTC. Protein sequence: CASSSPTTGSGDEQFF.

The V and J genes are TRBV28 and TRBJ2-1, with D perhaps matching TRBD2 (6 bases). This CDR3 comprises 15 residues. The germline CDR1 and CDR2 sequences are MDHEN and SYDVKM. Trimming took off 3 bases at V and 10 bases at J, with 19 bases between the two ends. The CDR3 reads CASSLAGWYEGEQFF. Here the CDR3 DNA reads TGTGCCAGCAGTTTGGCGGGATGGTACGAGGGGGAGCAGTTCTTC.

This clone has just one count. This chain uses TRBV27 with TRBJ2-1; the match to TRBD2 covers 8 bases. The length of the CDR3 is 17 residues. The V gene end was trimmed by 3 bases and the J gene end by 9 bases; junction bases not matched to a gene: 16. The germline V gene has CDR1 MNHEY and CDR2 SMNVEV (reference sequence). CDR3 in amino acids: CASSFGSGRNGRGEQFF. In nucleotides, the CDR3 is TGTGCCAGCAGTTTTGGGAGCGGGAGAAACGGTCGTGGTGAGCAGTTCTTC.

This chain connects TRBV5-4 to TRBJ2-5; tentatively, D is TRBD2 (5 bases). Trimming pared 0 bases from V and 3 bases from J, leaving 15 bases between. Germline V gene sequence: CDR1 SGHNT, CDR2 YYREEE (reference sequence). This CDR3 spans 16 amino acids. The CDR3 loop is CASSLGGPRVKETQYF. CDR3 coding DNA: TGTGCCAGCAGCTTGGGAGGGCCTCGGGTTAAAGAGACCCAGTACTTC. The full variable domain, in which reference TRBV5-4 and TRBJ2-5 provide the parts outside the CDR3, is ETGVTQSPTHLIKTRGQQVTLRCSSQSGHNTVSWYQQALGQGPQFIFQYYREEENGRGNFPPRFSGLQFPNYSSELNVNALELDDSALYLCASSLGGPRVKETQYFGPGTRLLVL.

This rearrangement joins TRBV11-2 to TRBJ2-1, with 9 bases fitting TRBD2. In germline, CDR1 is SGHAT, CDR2 FQNNGV. The trim removed 0 bases at V and 6 bases at J, leaving 12 bases unmatched. The CDR3 has 18 amino acids. The CDR3 loop reads CASSLEGFGGRALNEQFF. The CDR3 nucleotides read TGTGCCAGCAGCTTAGAGGGCTTCGGCGGGAGGGCCCTCAATGAGCAGTTCTTC. Full variable domain (rest looked up from reference TRBV11-2 and TRBJ2-1): EAGVAQSPRYKIIEKRQSVAFWCNPISGHATLYWYQQILGQGPKLLIQFQNNGVVDDSQLPKDRFSAERLKGVDSTLKIQPAKLEDSAVYLCASSLEGFGGRALNEQFFGPGTRLTVL.

The chain recombines TRBV7-2 with TRBJ2-7; D gene unclear. Germline CDR1 is SGHTA and CDR2 is FQGNSA. The CDR3 runs to 12 residues. Trimming took 6 bases from V and 6 from J, leaving 12 bases between them. The CDR3 DNA follows: TGTGCCAGCAGAGAGTCTCCGGGCGAGCAGTACTTC. Its translation is CASRESPGEQYF. Based on the CDR3 plus reference TRBV7-2 and TRBJ2-7, the full variable domain is GAGVSQSPSNKVTEKGKDVELRCDPISGHTALYWYRQSLGQGLEFLIYFQGNSAPDKSGLPSDRFSAERTGGSVSTLTIQRTQQEDSAVYLCASRESPGEQYFGPGTRLTVT.

The chain joins TRBV28 to TRBJ2-5, with a tentative D call TRBD1 (5 bases). The CDR3 sequence is 16 residues long. The germline V and J ends were trimmed by 4 bases and 6 bases, with 21 bases remaining between them. Germline CDR1 reads MDHEN; CDR2 reads SYDVKM. The CDR3 spells CASSSAAQGSLKTQYF. CDR3 coding DNA: TGTGCCAGCAGTTCCGCGGCGCAGGGCAGTTTAAAGACCCAGTACTTC.

The V and J genes are TRBV21-1 and TRBJ2-7; no DNA check was done on the table's D call, TRBD2. TRBV21-1 is assigned pseudogene status. CDR3 size: 18 residues. The CDR3 protein is CASSKCGRRRAGPHEQYF. The CDR3 DNA follows: TGTGCCAGCAGCAAATGCGGCAGGCGGCGGGCGGGCCCTCACGAGCAGTACTTC.

The CDR3 DNA reads TGTGCCAGCAGTGACTTCGATGGGACAGGGGATGAGCAGTTCTTC. Encoded protein: CASSDFDGTGDEQFF. The chain combines TRBV6-4 with TRBJ2-1; 10 bases line up with TRBD1. V dropped 1 base and J dropped 8; count of bases not matched to a gene: 5. The CDR3 is 15 amino acids. Germline V gene lookup returns CDR1 MRHNA and CDR2 SNTAGT.

This clone was counted a single time. V usage is TRBV12-5 and J usage is TRBJ1-2; D unresolved. The CDR3 contains 14 residues. Germline V gene sequence: CDR1 LGHNT, CDR2 FRNRAP. The ends were cut back, 5 bases at V and 6 bases at J, with 16 bases in the middle. CDR3 protein: CASGPSGIVDGYTF. The CDR3 nucleotides are TGTGCTAGTGGTCCCTCGGGTATCGTCGATGGCTACACCTTC.

This clone turned up a few times. The V gene is TRBV6-1, the J gene TRBJ1-4; 9 bases match TRBD1. V shed 2 bases, J shed 7 bases, and the junction held 5 bases outside the gene matches. The CDR3 totals 15 residues. Germline V gene sequence: CDR1 MNHNS, CDR2 SASEGT. CDR3 sequence (DNA): TGTGCCAGCAGTGAAACAGGGGGCGCGAGTGAAAAACTGTTTTTT. This translates into CASSETGGASEKLFF.

The chain uses TRBV5-8 and TRBJ2-7; D might be TRBD2 (6 bases). The CDR3 consists of 16 residues. The germline V gene has CDR1 SGHTS and CDR2 YDEGEE. V shed 0 bases and J shed 0 bases, with 13 bases lying between them. CDR3 sequence (DNA): TGTGCCAGCAGCTTGGATTGGGGGGAGGCCTCCTACGAGCAGTACTTC. It is translated as CASSLDWGEASYEQYF.

The V call is TRBV27, the J call TRBJ2-3; 8 nucleotides agree with TRBD1. CDR1 is MNHEY, CDR2 SMNVEV, per germline (reference sequence). This CDR3 is 16 amino acids long. The junction had 13 bases not matched to a gene; V was cut back by 5 bases and J by 6 bases. The CDR3 region has the DNA TGTGCCAGCAGTCCCGGACAGGGAGAATATGGGGATACGCAGTATTTT. Amino acid sequence: CASSPGQGEYGDTQYF.